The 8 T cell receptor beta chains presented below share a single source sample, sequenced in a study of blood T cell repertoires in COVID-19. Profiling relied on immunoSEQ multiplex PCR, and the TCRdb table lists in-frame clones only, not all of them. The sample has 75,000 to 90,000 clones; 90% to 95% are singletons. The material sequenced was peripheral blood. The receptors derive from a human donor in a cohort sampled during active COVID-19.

CDR3 nucleotide sequence: TGTGCCAGCAGCCGGGCCGGGACACCGGGTGAGACCCAGTACTTC. It specifies CASSRAGTPGETQYF. The J gene is TRBJ2-5, the V gene TRBV7-6; possible D gene TRBD1, 6 bases. CDR3 length: 15 amino acids. Germline V gene data show CDR1 as SGHVS and CDR2 as FNYEAQ. V was pared by 5 bases and J by 5 bases, with 18 bases between.

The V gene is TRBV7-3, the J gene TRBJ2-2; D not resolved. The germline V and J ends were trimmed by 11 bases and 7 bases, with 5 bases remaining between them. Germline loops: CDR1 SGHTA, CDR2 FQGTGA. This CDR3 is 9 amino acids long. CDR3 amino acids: CASGGELFF. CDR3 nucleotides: TGTGCCTCGGGCGGGGAGCTGTTTTTT.

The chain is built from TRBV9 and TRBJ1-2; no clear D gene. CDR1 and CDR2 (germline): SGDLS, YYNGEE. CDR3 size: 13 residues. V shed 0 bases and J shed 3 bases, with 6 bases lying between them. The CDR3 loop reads CASSVETDYGYTF. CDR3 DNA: TGTGCCAGCAGCGTAGAAACAGACTATGGCTACACCTTC.

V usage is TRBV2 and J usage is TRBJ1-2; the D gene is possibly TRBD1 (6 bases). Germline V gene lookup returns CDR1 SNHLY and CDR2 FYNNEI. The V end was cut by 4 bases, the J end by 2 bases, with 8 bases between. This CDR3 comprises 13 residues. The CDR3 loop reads CASSGGPNYGYTF. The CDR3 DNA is TGTGCCAGCAGTGGGGGGCCAAACTATGGCTACACCTTC.

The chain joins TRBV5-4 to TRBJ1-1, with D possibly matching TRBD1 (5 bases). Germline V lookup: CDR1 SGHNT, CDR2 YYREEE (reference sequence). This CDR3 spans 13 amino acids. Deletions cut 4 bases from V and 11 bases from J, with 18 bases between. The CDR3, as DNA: TGTGCCAGCAGCGGTATAGGCGGGGCCCTTGCTTTCTTT. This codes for CASSGIGGALAFF.

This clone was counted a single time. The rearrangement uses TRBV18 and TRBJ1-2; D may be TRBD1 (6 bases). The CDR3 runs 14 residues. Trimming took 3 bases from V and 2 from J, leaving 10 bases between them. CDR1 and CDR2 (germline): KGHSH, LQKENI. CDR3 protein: CASSPARGNYGYTF. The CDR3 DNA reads TGTGCCAGCTCACCGGCCAGGGGCAACTATGGCTACACCTTC.

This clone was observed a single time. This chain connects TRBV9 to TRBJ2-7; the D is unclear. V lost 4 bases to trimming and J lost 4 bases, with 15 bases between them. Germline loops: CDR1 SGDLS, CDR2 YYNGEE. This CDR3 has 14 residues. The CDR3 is CASSPLMESYEQYF. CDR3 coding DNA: TGTGCCAGCAGCCCCCTCATGGAGTCATACGAGCAGTACTTC.

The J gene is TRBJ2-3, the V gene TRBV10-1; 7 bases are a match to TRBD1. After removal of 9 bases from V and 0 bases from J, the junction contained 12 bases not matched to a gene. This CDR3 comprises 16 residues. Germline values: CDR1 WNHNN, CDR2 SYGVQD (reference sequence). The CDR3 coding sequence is TGCGCCAGTAGCAGTACTCCGGGACAGAGCACAGATACGCAGTATTTT. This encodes CASSSTPGQSTDTQYF.